This T cell receptor beta chain is drawn from a study of T cell responses to AZD1222 COVID-19 vaccine. Study-wide points: Compared with day 0, the breadth and depth of the Spike-specific TCR repertoire rose significantly after two doses of AZD1222. Just five to seven AZD1222 recipients tested seropositive at baseline.

Recipients boosted at about 4 weeks or about 12 weeks are pooled. On this clone: Antigen unknown.

Sequenced by immunoSEQ multiplex PCR; TCRdb stores in-frame clones only, minus some. This table holds 70,000 to 90,000 clones, 80% to 90% found once. The origin of this receptor is an adult who received the AZD1222 COVID-19 vaccine. This material consisted of peripheral blood, taken 28 days after the second AZD1222 dose.

The CDR3 bases are TGCGCCAGCAGTGTTGGTGGGAACACTGAAGCTTTCTTT. It specifies CASSVGGNTEAFF. The chain recombines TRBV10-2 with TRBJ1-1; no clear D gene. The CDR3 is 13 residues long. CDR1 and CDR2 (germline): WSHSY, SAAADI. Trimming took off 4 bases at V and 1 base at J, with 7 bases between the two ends.